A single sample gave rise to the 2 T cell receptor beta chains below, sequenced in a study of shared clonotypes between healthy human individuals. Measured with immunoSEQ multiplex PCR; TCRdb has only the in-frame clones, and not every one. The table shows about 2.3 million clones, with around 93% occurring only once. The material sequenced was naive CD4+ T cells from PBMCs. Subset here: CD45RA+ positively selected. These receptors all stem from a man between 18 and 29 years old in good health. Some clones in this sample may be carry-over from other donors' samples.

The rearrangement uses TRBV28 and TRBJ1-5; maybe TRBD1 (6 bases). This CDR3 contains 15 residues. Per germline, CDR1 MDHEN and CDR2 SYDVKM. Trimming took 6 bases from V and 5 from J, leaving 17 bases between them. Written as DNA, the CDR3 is TGTGCCAGCAGATCGGACAGTTTTGGCTATCAGCCCCAGCATTTT. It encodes CASRSDSFGYQPQHF.

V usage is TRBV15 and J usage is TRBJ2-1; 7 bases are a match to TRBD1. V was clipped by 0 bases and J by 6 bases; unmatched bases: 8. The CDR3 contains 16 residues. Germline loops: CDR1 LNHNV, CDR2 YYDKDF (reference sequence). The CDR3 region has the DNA TGTGCCACCAGCAGAGACCCAACAGGGGCCCTCAATGAGCAGTTCTTC. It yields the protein CATSRDPTGALNEQFF.